The 18 T cell receptor beta chains presented below share a single source sample, sequenced in a study of identical twins. One entry per CDR3 protein results from TCRdb running MiXCR on the 5' RACE reads. The table lists 350,000 or so distinct CDR3 sequences, approximately 9.1% of them singletons. Sequencing was done on a sample of naive T cells sorted from blood. The receptors were sampled from a woman aged 50 to 65 in good health.

The V and J genes are TRBV4-1 and TRBJ2-1; D remains unclear. Deletions cut 0 bases from V and 8 bases from J, with 8 bases between. From germline, CDR1 is MGHRA and CDR2 YSYEKL. This CDR3 is built from 13 residues. The CDR3 protein is CASSQEGSYEQFF. The DNA for the CDR3 is TGCGCCAGCAGCCAAGAAGGGTCTTATGAGCAGTTCTTC.

This clonotype was seen a few times. The CDR3 here is CASSLTGLASNEQFF. The CDR3 DNA reads TGCGCCAGCAGCTTGACAGGACTAGCGTCCAATGAGCAGTTCTTC. V gene TRBV5-1 combines with J gene TRBJ2-1; 9 bases fit TRBD2. This CDR3 spans 15 amino acids. V trimming: 1 base; J trimming: 6 bases; junction bases outside the gene matches: 5. CDR1 and CDR2 from the germline V gene are SGHRS and YFSETQ.

The CDR3 loop reads CASSPLAGGATGELFF. DNA for the CDR3: TGCGCCAGCAGCCCACTAGCGGGAGGTGCCACCGGGGAGCTGTTTTTT. J is TRBJ2-2 and V is TRBV5-1; 12 bases fit TRBD2. The CDR3 extends over 16 amino acids. Germline assignment: CDR1 SGHRS and CDR2 YFSETQ. V shed 4 bases and J 4 bases; nucleotides not matched to a gene: 5. The whole variable domain, filled in from reference TRBV5-1 and TRBJ2-2, reads KAGVTQTPRYLIKTRGQQVTLSCSPISGHRSVSWYQQTPGQGLQFLFEYFSETQRNKGNFPGRFSGRQFSNSRSEMNVSTLELGDSALYLCASSPLAGGATGELFFGEGSRLTVL.

The chain joins TRBV12-3 or TRBV12-4 to TRBJ2-1; TRBD1 agrees at 7 bases. V lost 8 bases and J lost 4; bases outside the gene matches: 11. The CDR3 runs to 15 residues. The CDR3 is CASQGTARPYNEQFF. Written as DNA, the CDR3 is TGTGCCAGCCAGGGGACAGCCCGCCCTTACAATGAGCAGTTCTTC.

This clonotype was counted many times. This chain connects TRBV7-8 to TRBJ2-3; TRBD2 aligns across 7 bases. The germline CDR1 and CDR2 sequences are SGHVS and FQNEAQ. Germline trimming cut 7 bases from V and 2 bases from J; bases unmatched to any gene: 6. The CDR3 sequence is 14 residues long. CDR3 protein: CASISAGVTDTQYF. CDR3 DNA: TGTGCCAGCATTTCGGCGGGGGTCACAGATACGCAGTATTTT.

This sequence joins TRBV12-3 or TRBV12-4 and TRBJ2-5; 7 bases agree with TRBD1. The CDR3 has 15 amino acids. Trimming at V came to 5 bases and at J to 1 base, leaving 7 bases not matched to a gene. The CDR3 coding sequence is TGTGCCAGCAGTCCCCAGGGACAGCCCCAAGAGACCCAGTACTTC. Translation gives CASSPQGQPQETQYF.

This clonotype has just a few counts. The rearrangement uses TRBV18 and TRBJ2-1; no clear D gene. Germline CDR1 reads KGHSH; CDR2 reads LQKENI. The CDR3 has 15 amino acids. With 4 bases removed from V and 1 base from J, the gap between germline ends came to 11 bases. In DNA, the CDR3 is TGTGCCAGCTCACGGCTCTTACCTTCCTACAATGAGCAGTTCTTC. This sequence encodes CASSRLLPSYNEQFF. Drawing the rest from reference TRBV18 and TRBJ2-1, the complete variable domain is NAGVMQNPRHLVRRRGQEARLRCSPMKGHSHVYWYRQLPEEGLKFMVYLQKENIIDESGMPKERFSAEFPKEGPSILRIQQVVRGDSAAYFCASSRLLPSYNEQFFGPGTRLTVL.

In its sample, this clonotype was seen many times. V gene TRBV24-1 combines with J gene TRBJ1-2; 8 bases fit TRBD1. V gave up 5 bases and J gave up 8 bases; unmatched junction bases: 3. CDR3 size: 12 residues. Germline CDR1 reads KGHDR; CDR2 reads SFDVKD. CDR3 DNA sequence: TGTGCCACCAGTGTTTCAGGGGGCGGCTACACCTTC. Protein sequence: CATSVSGGGYTF.

This clonotype has more than one count but fewer than ten. The chain carries TRBV6-5 and TRBJ2-7; D possibly corresponds to TRBD1 (5 bases). This CDR3 region has 14 residues. V lost 0 bases and J lost 4, with 10 bases in between. The V gene's germline CDR1 is MNHEY and CDR2 SVGAGI. Here the CDR3 DNA reads TGTGCCAGCAGTTACTCGGTCCAGGGTTACGAGCAGTACTTC. It specifies CASSYSVQGYEQYF.

The chain uses TRBV9 and TRBJ2-1; the match to TRBD2 covers 7 bases. The germline CDR1 and CDR2 sequences are SGDLS and YYNGEE. V shed 0 bases and J 6 bases; nucleotides not matched to a gene: 6. This CDR3 has 15 amino acids. CDR3 residues: CASSVVGGGPNEQFF. The CDR3 coding sequence is TGTGCCAGCAGCGTAGTCGGGGGAGGGCCCAATGAGCAGTTCTTC.

V is TRBV4-1 and J is TRBJ1-5, with D perhaps matching TRBD1 (5 bases). V lost 1 base, J lost 7 bases, and 17 bases lay in between. The CDR3 is 16 amino acids. From germline, CDR1 is MGHRA and CDR2 YSYEKL. The CDR3 is CASSQGEMQGGQPQHF. The CDR3 DNA reads as TGCGCCAGCAGCCAAGGTGAGATGCAGGGTGGACAGCCCCAGCATTTT.

This clonotype was seen a few times. The chain recombines TRBV27 with TRBJ1-1, with D possibly TRBD1 on 5 matching bases. The germline CDR1 and CDR2 sequences are MNHEY and SMNVEV (reference sequence). V was trimmed by 4 bases and J by 1 base, leaving 10 bases between them. There are 14 residues in the CDR3. The CDR3 nucleotides read TGTGCCAGCAGTTCGGGGACGGAGAACACTGAAGCTTTCTTT. Its protein product is CASSSGTENTEAFF.

This clonotype was detected ten times or more. V gene TRBV5-1 combines with J gene TRBJ2-3, with 7 nucleotides matching TRBD1. CDR1 is SGHRS and CDR2 is YFSETQ in the germline V gene. V lost 4 bases and J lost 5; bases outside the gene matches: 1. The CDR3 spans 12 residues. CDR3 loop: CASSDREDTQYF. The CDR3, as DNA: TGCGCCAGCAGCGACAGGGAAGATACGCAGTATTTT.

The V gene is TRBV5-1, the J gene TRBJ2-6, with 8 bases identical to TRBD1. V was clipped by 2 bases and J by 4 bases; unmatched bases: 5. The CDR3 is made up of 16 amino acids. Germline V gene lookup returns CDR1 SGHRS and CDR2 YFSETQ. CDR3: CASSFQGATGANVLTF. Written as DNA, the CDR3 is TGCGCCAGCAGCTTCCAGGGGGCTACAGGGGCCAACGTCCTGACTTTC.

V usage is TRBV25-1 and J usage is TRBJ2-1, with TRBD2 as a possible D gene (7 bases). CDR1 MGHDK and CDR2 SYGVNS come from the germline V gene. The CDR3 totals 16 residues. The V gene lost 5 bases and the J gene lost 5 bases, with 19 bases spanning the gap. In nucleotides, the CDR3 is TGTGCCAGCAGTCAGGTGGGGGGGGCGGGTCACAATGAGCAGTTCTTC. Translation gives CASSQVGGAGHNEQFF. Combining the CDR3 with reference TRBV25-1 and TRBJ2-1 gives the whole variable domain EADIYQTPRYLVIGTGKKITLECSQTMGHDKMYWYQQDPGMELHLIHYSYGVNSTEKGDLSSESTVSRIRTEHFPLTLESARPSHTSQYLCASSQVGGAGHNEQFFGPGTRLTVL.

The chain carries TRBV18 and TRBJ1-1; D is ambiguous. The germline gives CDR1 KGHSH, CDR2 LQKENI. V dropped 3 bases and J dropped 4 bases, with 15 bases sitting between them. There are 15 residues in the CDR3. CDR3 in amino acids: CASSPLDGWITEAFF. The DNA for the CDR3 is TGTGCCAGCTCACCCTTGGACGGGTGGATCACTGAAGCTTTCTTT.

As concerns this clonotype: A much larger clone lies a single base off, so this may be a read error. Given the absence of the conserved phenylalanine or tryptophan at the CDR3 end, a read error is likely. This rearrangement joins TRBV5-1 to TRBJ2-5; no clear D gene. Per germline, CDR1 SGHRS and CDR2 YFSETQ. This CDR3 has 14 amino acids. V was clipped by 6 bases and J by 2 bases, with 14 bases between them. Written as DNA, the CDR3 is TGCGCCAGCACCCTTGGATACAATCAAGAGACCCAGTACTAC. Protein sequence: CASTLGYNQETQYY.

The chain joins TRBV6-5 to TRBJ2-7, with D hard to call. Germline V gives CDR1 MNHEY, CDR2 SVGAGI. The CDR3 is 13 amino acids. Trimming took off 7 bases at V and 3 bases at J, with 13 bases between the two ends. The CDR3 region is CASTRGPGYEQYF. The CDR3 region has the DNA TGTGCCAGCACACGAGGACCGGGCTACGAGCAGTACTTC.